This entry is about one TCR beta chain. These data come from a study of T cell changes during pregnancy in multiple sclerosis. The V and J ends lost 8 bases and 0 bases, in that order; junction bases with no gene match: 7. This CDR3 comprises 13 residues. The germline CDR1 and CDR2 sequences are SQVTM and ANQGSEA. The data were produced by immunoSEQ multiplex PCR, yet TCRdb's version contains in-frame clones alone and is incomplete. The sample includes about 68,000 clones, roughly 90% of them seen just once. The source of this sequence is a female donor in good health, enrolled as a control in a pregnancy study. The material sequenced was peripheral blood, taken after pregnancy. The V call is TRBV29-1, the J call TRBJ2-7; 7 bases match TRBD1. DNA of the CDR3: TGCAGCTATACAGGGGACCCCTCCTACGAGCAGTACTTC. This sequence encodes CSYTGDPSYEQYF.